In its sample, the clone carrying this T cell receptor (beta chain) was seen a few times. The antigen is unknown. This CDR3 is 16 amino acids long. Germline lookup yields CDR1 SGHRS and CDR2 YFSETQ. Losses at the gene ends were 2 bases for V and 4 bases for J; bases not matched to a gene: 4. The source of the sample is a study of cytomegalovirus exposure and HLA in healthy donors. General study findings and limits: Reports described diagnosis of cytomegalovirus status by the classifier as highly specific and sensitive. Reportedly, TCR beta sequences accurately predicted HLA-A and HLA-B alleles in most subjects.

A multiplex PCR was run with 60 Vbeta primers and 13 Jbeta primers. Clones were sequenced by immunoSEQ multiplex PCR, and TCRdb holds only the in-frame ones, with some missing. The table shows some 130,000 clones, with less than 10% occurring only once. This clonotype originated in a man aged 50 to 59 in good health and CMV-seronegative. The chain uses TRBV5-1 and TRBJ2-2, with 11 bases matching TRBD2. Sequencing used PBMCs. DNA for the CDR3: TGCGCCAGCAGCTTTAGCGGGAGGGTTGCCACCGGGGAGCTGTTTTTT. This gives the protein CASSFSGRVATGELFF.